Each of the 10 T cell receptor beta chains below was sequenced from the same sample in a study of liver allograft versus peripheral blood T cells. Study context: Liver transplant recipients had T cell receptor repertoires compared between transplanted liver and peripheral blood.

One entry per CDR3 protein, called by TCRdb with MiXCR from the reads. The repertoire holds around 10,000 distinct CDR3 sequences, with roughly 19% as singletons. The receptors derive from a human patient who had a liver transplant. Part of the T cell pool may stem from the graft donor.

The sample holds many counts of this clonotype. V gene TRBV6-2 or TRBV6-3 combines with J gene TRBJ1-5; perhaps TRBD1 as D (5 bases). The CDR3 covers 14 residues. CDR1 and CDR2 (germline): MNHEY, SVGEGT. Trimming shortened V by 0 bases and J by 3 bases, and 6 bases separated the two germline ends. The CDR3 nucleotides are TGTGCCAGCAGTTACTCAGGGGACAATCAGCCCCAGCATTTT. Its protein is CASSYSGDNQPQHF.

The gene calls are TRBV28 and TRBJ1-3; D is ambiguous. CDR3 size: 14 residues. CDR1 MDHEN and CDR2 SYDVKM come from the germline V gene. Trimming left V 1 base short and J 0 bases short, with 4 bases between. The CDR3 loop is CASSLSGSGNTIYF. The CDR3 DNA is TGTGCCAGCAGTTTATCCGGCTCTGGAAACACCATATATTTT.

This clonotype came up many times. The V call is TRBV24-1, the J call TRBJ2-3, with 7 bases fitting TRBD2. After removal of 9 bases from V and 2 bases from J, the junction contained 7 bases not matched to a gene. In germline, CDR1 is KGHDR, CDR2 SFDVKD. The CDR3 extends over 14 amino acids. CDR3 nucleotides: TGTGCCACCGGGGGGGGGATATCCACAGATACGCAGTATTTT. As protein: CATGGGISTDTQYF.

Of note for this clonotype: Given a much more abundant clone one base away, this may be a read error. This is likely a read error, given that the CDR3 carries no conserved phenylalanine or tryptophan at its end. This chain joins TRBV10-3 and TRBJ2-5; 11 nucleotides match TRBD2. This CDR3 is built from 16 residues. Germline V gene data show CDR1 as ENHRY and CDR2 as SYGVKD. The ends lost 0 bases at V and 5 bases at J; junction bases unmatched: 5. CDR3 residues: CAISESGSGRVETQYL. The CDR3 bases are TGTGCCATCAGTGAGTCTGGTAGCGGGAGGGTGGAGACCCAGTACTTA.

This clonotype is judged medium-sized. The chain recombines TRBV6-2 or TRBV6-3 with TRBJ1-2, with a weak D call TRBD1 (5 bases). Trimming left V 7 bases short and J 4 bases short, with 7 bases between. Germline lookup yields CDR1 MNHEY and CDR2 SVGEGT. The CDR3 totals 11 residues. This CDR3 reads CASTGPYGYTF. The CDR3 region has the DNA TGTGCCAGCACAGGGCCCTATGGCTACACCTTC.

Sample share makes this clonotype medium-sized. The DNA for the CDR3 is TGTGCCAGCAGTGTTCAGGGGACAGGTACTGAAGCTTTCTTT. Protein sequence: CASSVQGTGTEAFF. The chain employs TRBV6-1 and TRBJ1-1; 8 bases align to TRBD1. V trimming: 4 bases; J trimming: 5 bases; junction bases outside the gene matches: 6. The CDR3 runs to 14 residues. Germline V CDR1 and CDR2: MNHNS, SASEGT.

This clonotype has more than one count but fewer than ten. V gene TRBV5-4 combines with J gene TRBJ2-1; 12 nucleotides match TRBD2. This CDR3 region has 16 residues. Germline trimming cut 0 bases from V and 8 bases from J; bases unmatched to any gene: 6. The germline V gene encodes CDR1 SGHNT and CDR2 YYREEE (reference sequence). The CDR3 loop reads CASSLGLAGVGDEQFF. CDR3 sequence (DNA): TGTGCCAGCAGCTTGGGACTAGCGGGAGTAGGGGATGAGCAGTTCTTC.

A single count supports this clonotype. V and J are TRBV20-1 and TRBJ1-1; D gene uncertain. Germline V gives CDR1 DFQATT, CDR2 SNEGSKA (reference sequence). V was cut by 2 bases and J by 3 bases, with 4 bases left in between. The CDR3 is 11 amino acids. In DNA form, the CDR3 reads TGCAGTGCTAGAATTTACACTGAAGCTTTCTTT. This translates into CSARIYTEAFF.

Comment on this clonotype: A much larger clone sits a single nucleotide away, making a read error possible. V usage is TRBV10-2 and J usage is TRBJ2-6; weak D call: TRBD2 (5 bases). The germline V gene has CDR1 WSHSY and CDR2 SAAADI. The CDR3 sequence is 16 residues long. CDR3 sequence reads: CVSSEAGVSGANVLTF. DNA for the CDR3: TGCGTCAGCAGTGAGGCCGGGGTCTCTGGGGCCAACGTCCTGACTTTC.

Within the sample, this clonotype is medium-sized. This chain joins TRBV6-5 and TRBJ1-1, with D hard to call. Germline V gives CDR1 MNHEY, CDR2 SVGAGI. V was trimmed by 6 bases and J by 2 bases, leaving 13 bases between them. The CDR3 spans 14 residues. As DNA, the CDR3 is TGTGCCAGCAGCTGGGCCGGCAGAAACACTGAAGCTTTCTTT. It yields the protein CASSWAGRNTEAFF.